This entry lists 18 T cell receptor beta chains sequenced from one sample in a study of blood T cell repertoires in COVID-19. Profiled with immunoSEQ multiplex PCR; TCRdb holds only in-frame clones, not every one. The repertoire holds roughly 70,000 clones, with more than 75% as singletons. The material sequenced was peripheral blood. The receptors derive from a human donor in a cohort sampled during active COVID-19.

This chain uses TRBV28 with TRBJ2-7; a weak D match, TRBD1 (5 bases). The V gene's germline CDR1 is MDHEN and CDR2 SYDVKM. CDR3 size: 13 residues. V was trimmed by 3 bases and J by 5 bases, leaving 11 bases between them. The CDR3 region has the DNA TGTGCCAGCAGTTTGACAGTTCCTAACGAGCAGTACTTC. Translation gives CASSLTVPNEQYF.

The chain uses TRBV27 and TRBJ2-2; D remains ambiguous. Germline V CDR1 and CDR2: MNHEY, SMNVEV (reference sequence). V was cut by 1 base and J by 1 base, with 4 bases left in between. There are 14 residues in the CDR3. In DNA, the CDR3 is TGTGCCAGCAGTTTATTACAGAACACCGGGGAGCTGTTTTTT. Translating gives CASSLLQNTGELFF.

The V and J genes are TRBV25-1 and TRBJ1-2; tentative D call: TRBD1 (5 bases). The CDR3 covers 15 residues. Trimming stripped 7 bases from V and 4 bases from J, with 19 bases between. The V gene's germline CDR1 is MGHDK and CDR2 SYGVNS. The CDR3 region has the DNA TGTGCCAGCACCGGAACGGGTTGGAGGGGCTATGGCTACACCTTC. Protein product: CASTGTGWRGYGYTF.

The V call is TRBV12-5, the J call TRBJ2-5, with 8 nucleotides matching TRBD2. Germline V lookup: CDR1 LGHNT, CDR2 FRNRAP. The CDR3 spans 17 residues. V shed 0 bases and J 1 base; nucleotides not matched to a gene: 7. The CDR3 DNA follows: TGTGCTAGTGGTTTGGTACCGAATAGCGGGACCCAAGAGACCCAGTACTTC. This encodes CASGLVPNSGTQETQYF.

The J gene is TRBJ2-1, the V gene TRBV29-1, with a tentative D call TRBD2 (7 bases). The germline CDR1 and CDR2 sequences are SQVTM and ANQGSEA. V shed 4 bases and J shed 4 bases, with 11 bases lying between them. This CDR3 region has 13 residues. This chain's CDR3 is CSVGGGAYNEQFF. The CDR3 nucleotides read TGCAGCGTTGGGGGGGGCGCTTACAATGAGCAGTTCTTC.

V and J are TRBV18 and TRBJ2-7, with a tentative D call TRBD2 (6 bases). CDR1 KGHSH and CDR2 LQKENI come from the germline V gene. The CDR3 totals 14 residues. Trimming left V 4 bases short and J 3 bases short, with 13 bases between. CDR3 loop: CASSHSDGGYEQYF. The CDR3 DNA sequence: TGTGCCAGCTCACACTCGGACGGGGGCTACGAGCAGTACTTC.

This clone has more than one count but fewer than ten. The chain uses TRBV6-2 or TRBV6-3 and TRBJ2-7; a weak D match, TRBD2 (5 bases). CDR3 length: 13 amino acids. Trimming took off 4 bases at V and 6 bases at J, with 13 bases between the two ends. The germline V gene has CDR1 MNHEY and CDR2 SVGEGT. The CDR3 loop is CASSFRWGAEQYF. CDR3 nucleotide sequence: TGTGCCAGCAGTTTCCGGTGGGGAGCCGAGCAGTACTTC.

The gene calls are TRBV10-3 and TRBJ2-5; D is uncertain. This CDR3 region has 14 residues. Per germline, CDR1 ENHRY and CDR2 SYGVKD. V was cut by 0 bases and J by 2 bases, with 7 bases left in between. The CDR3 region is CAISESWQQETQYF. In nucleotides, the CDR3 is TGTGCCATCAGTGAGTCGTGGCAGCAAGAGACCCAGTACTTC.

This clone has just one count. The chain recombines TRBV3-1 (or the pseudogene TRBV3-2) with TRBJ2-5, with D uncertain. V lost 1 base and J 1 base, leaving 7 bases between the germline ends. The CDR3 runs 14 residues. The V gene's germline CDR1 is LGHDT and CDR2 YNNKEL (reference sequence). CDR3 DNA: TGTGCCAGCAGCCAAGGTCTAACCCAAGAGACCCAGTACTTC. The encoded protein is CASSQGLTQETQYF.

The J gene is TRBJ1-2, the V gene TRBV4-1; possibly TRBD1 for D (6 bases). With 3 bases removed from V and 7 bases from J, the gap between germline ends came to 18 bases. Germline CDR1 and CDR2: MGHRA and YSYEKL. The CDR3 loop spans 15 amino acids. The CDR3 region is CASSQPTGPVGGYTF. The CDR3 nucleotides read TGCGCCAGCAGCCAGCCGACAGGCCCGGTTGGTGGCTACACCTTC.

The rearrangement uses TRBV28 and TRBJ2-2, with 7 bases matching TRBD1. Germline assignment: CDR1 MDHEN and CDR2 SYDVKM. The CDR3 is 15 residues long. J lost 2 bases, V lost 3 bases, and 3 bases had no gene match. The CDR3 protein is CASSLGTANTGELFF. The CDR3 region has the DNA TGTGCCAGCAGTTTGGGGACAGCTAACACCGGGGAGCTGTTTTTT.

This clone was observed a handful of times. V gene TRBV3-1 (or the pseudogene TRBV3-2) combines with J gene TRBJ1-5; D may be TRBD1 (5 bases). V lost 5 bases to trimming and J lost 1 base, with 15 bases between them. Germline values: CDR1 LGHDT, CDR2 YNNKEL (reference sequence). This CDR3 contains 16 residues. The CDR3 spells CASSLGSGQSNQPQHF. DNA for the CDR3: TGTGCCAGCAGCTTAGGATCCGGACAAAGCAATCAGCCCCAGCATTTT.

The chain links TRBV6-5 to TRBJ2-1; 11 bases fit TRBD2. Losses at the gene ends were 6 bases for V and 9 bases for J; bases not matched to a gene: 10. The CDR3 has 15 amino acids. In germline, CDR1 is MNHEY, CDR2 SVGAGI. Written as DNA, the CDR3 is TGTGCCAGCAGAGGACGACTAGCGGGAAGGAGTGAGCAGTTCTTC. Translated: CASRGRLAGRSEQFF.

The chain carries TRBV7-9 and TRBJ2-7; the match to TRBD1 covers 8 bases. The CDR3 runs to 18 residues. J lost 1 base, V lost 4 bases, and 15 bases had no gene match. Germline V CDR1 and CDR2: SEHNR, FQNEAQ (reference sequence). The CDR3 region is CASSSSPGQGSPSYEQYV. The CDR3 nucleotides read TGTGCCAGCAGCTCCTCGCCCGGACAGGGATCTCCGTCCTACGAGCAGTACGTC.

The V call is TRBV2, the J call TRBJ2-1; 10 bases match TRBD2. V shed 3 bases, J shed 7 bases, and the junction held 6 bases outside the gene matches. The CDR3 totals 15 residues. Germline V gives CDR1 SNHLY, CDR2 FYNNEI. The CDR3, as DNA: TGTGCCAGCAGTGAGGAAGCGGGAGGGCCGAATGAGCAGTTCTTC. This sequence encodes CASSEEAGGPNEQFF.

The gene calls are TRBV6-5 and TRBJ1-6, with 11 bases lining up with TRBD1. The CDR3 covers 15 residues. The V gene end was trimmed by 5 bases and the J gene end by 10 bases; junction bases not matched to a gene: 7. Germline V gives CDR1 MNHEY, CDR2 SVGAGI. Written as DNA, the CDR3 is TGTGCCAGCAGTCTAAAAGGGACAGGGGGATCACCCCTCCACTTT. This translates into CASSLKGTGGSPLHF.

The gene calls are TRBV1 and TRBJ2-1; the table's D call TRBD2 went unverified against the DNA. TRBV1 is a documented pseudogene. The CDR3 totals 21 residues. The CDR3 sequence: CTSSPTCLLAGGPVSRNEQFF. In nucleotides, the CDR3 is TGCACCAGCAGCCCTACCTGTTTACTAGCGGGAGGGCCGGTCTCGAGGAATGAGCAGTTCTTC.

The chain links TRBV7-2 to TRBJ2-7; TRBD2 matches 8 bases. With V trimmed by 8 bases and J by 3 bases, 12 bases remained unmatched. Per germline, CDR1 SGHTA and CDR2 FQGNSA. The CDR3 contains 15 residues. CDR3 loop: CASPRSGGFLYEQYF. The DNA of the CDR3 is TGTGCCAGCCCTCGCAGCGGGGGATTCCTCTACGAGCAGTACTTC. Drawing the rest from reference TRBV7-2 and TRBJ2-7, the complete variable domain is GAGVSQSPSNKVTEKGKDVELRCDPISGHTALYWYRQSLGQGLEFLIYFQGNSAPDKSGLPSDRFSAERTGGSVSTLTIQRTQQEDSAVYLCASPRSGGFLYEQYFGPGTRLTVT.